A single sample gave rise to the 15 T cell receptor beta chains below, sequenced in a study of blood T cell repertoires in COVID-19. Only in-frame clones appear in the TCRdb table, and some are missing; sequencing was by immunoSEQ multiplex PCR. Of approximately 180,000 clones detected, 70% to 90% appear once; the ten largest clones hold about a tenth. Specimen: peripheral blood. Receptors were obtained from a human donor with active or convalescent COVID-19. The donor label of this sample is uncertain.

The V call is TRBV30, the J call TRBJ2-5; no clear D gene. CDR3 size: 13 residues. The germline V and J ends were trimmed by 5 bases and 2 bases, with 12 bases remaining between them. Germline-derived CDR1 and CDR2 are GTSNPN and SVGIG (reference sequence). The CDR3 protein is CAWSGGLQETQYF. The CDR3 DNA reads as TGTGCCTGGTCCGGCGGCTTACAAGAGACCCAGTACTTC.

V is TRBV7-3 and J is TRBJ2-1; 11 positions match TRBD2. Trimming cost V 4 bases and J 0 bases; bases outside gene matches: 2. The CDR3 is made up of 16 amino acids. The germline V gene encodes CDR1 SGHTA and CDR2 FQGTGA. The CDR3 sequence is CASSWGLAASYNEQFF. The CDR3, as DNA: TGTGCCAGCAGCTGGGGACTAGCGGCCTCCTACAATGAGCAGTTCTTC.

This chain joins TRBV5-4 and TRBJ2-3; 13 positions agree with TRBD2. Trimming at V came to 4 bases and at J to 6 bases, leaving 11 bases not matched to a gene. The length of the CDR3 is 17 residues. Germline CDR1 reads SGHNT; CDR2 reads YYREEE (reference sequence). CDR3 region: CASSLKRLAGGGDTQYF. The CDR3 coding sequence is TGTGCCAGCAGCCTCAAGCGACTAGCGGGAGGAGGTGATACGCAGTATTTT.

This chain connects TRBV10-2 to TRBJ2-2; D is perhaps TRBD2 (5 bases). Germline loops: CDR1 WSHSY, CDR2 SAAADI. Trimming removed 6 bases from V and 6 bases from J, with 11 bases in between. The CDR3 has 13 residues. The CDR3 protein is CASSGVGAGELFF. CDR3 nucleotide sequence: TGCGCCAGCAGCGGCGTGGGAGCCGGGGAGCTGTTTTTT.

This clone is a singleton in its sample. V and J are TRBV15 and TRBJ2-1, with TRBD2 identical over 8 bases. J gave up 10 bases and V 4 bases, and 12 bases lay outside the gene matches. CDR3 length equals 15 residues. Germline assignment: CDR1 LNHNV and CDR2 YYDKDF (reference sequence). The CDR3 nucleotides are TGTGCCACCAGCATCAAAAGTCCCCCGGGGGGGGAGCAGTTCTTC. Its protein is CATSIKSPPGGEQFF.

This clone was recorded once. The chain's CDR3 is CASSPDLGLAVSYEQYF. CDR3 nucleotide sequence: TGTGCCAGCAGCCCCGACCTGGGCCTAGCGGTCTCCTACGAGCAGTACTTC. This chain connects TRBV4-2 to TRBJ2-7, with 7 nucleotides matching TRBD2. The CDR3 contains 17 residues. The germline gives CDR1 LGHNA, CDR2 YNFKEQ. J was trimmed by 0 bases and V by 4 bases; bases with no gene match: 12.

The gene calls are TRBV2 and TRBJ1-2; 8 positions agree with TRBD1. This CDR3 has 14 amino acids. The germline V gene encodes CDR1 SNHLY and CDR2 FYNNEI. V was pared by 6 bases and J by 2 bases, with 5 bases of the junction left unmatched. The CDR3 sequence: CASRGTGSNYGYTF. CDR3 coding DNA: TGTGCCAGCAGGGGGACAGGTTCAAACTATGGCTACACCTTC.

The CDR3 DNA reads as TGCGCCAGCAGCCAAAACCAGGGGAAATACGAGCAGTACTTC. This gives the protein CASSQNQGKYEQYF. This chain connects TRBV4-3 to TRBJ2-7, with D possibly being TRBD1 (6 bases). The germline V and J ends were trimmed by 2 bases and 4 bases, with 12 bases remaining between them. CDR1 LGHNA and CDR2 YSLEER come from the germline V gene. This CDR3 is built from 14 residues.

The CDR3 DNA reads as TGTGCCAGCAGTGACAGGATCGGCTCGGATGGCTACACCTTC. It yields the protein CASSDRIGSDGYTF. The chain recombines TRBV6-1 with TRBJ1-2; D is undetermined. The CDR3 length is 14 residues. CDR1 and CDR2 from the germline V gene are MNHNS and SASEGT. Trimming pared 3 bases from V and 6 bases from J, leaving 14 bases between.

This chain uses TRBV2 with TRBJ1-5, with 7 bases fitting TRBD1. CDR3 length: 17 amino acids. The ends lost 5 bases at V and 1 base at J; junction bases unmatched: 11. Germline V gene data show CDR1 as SNHLY and CDR2 as FYNNEI. This CDR3 is CASSSGQEPGSNQPQHF. The CDR3 DNA is TGTGCCAGCAGTTCCGGACAGGAACCAGGGAGCAATCAGCCCCAGCATTTT.

This clone was detected only once. The rearrangement joins TRBV7-2 to TRBJ2-7; 7 bases are shared with TRBD2. Unmatched junction bases numbered 1, after V lost 0 bases and J lost 2 bases. The germline V gene has CDR1 SGHTA and CDR2 FQGNSA. The CDR3 sequence is 14 residues long. DNA for the CDR3: TGTGCCAGCAGCTTAGCGGGGGGGGCCTACGAGCAGTACTTC. It translates to CASSLAGGAYEQYF. Looking up the rest from reference TRBV7-2 and TRBJ2-7 gives the full variable domain: GAGVSQSPSNKVTEKGKDVELRCDPISGHTALYWYRQSLGQGLEFLIYFQGNSAPDKSGLPSDRFSAERTGGSVSTLTIQRTQQEDSAVYLCASSLAGGAYEQYFGPGTRLTVT.

The gene calls are TRBV9 and TRBJ1-4; 10 nucleotides align to TRBD1. The V and J ends lost 4 bases and 8 bases, in that order; junction bases with no gene match: 23. The CDR3 length is 20 residues. Germline-derived CDR1 and CDR2 are SGDLS and YYNGEE. CDR3 loop: CASSPTDRGRNINSREKLFF. CDR3 bases: TGTGCCAGCAGCCCGACCGACAGGGGGCGCAATATAAACTCGAGAGAAAAACTGTTTTTT. Combining the CDR3 with reference TRBV9 and TRBJ1-4 gives the whole variable domain DSGVTQTPKHLITATGQRVTLRCSPRSGDLSVYWYQQSLDQGLQFLIQYYNGEERAKGNILERFSAQQFPDLHSELNLSSLELGDSALYFCASSPTDRGRNINSREKLFFGSGTQLSVL.

The CDR3 loop reads CAWSTPGGDEKLFF. Written as DNA, the CDR3 is TGTGCCTGGAGTACCCCGGGGGGGGATGAAAAACTGTTTTTT. This chain links TRBV30 with TRBJ1-4, with D perhaps TRBD1 (5 bases). The CDR3 sequence is 14 residues long. With 2 bases removed from V and 6 bases from J, the gap between germline ends came to 13 bases. Germline V gives CDR1 GTSNPN, CDR2 SVGIG (reference sequence).

The rearrangement links TRBV7-3 to TRBJ2-5, with D perhaps TRBD2 (5 bases). The V end lost 0 bases, the J end lost 2 bases, and 10 bases lay between the germline ends. Germline V gives CDR1 SGHTA, CDR2 FQGTGA. This CDR3 is 15 amino acids long. The CDR3 loop reads CASSLTSGRQETQYF. The CDR3 nucleotides read TGTGCCAGCAGCTTAACGTCGGGGAGACAAGAGACCCAGTACTTC. Looking up the rest from reference TRBV7-3 and TRBJ2-5 gives the full variable domain: GAGVSQTPSNKVTEKGKYVELRCDPISGHTALYWYRQSLGQGPEFLIYFQGTGAADDSGLPNDRFFAVRPEGSVSTLKIQRTERGDSAVYLCASSLTSGRQETQYFGPGTRLLVL.

This clone was observed once. The rearrangement joins TRBV30 to TRBJ2-2; TRBD1 matches at 9 bases. The CDR3 totals 15 residues. The germline CDR1 and CDR2 sequences are GTSNPN and SVGIG (reference sequence). CDR3 protein: CARYRRTGETGELFF. The DNA for the CDR3 is TGTGCTCGCTATAGGAGGACAGGGGAGACCGGGGAGCTGTTTTTT.